These T cell receptor beta chains were read from a single sample in a study of control samples from healthy donors and cancer patients. Sequencing was performed with immunoSEQ multiplex PCR; in TCRdb, only in-frame clones are kept and a portion is missing. The data show roughly 170,000 clones, with 90% to 95% seen just once and around 1.3% held by the top ten. Sequencing was performed on blood. Receptors were obtained from a woman between 18 and 29 years old in good health. Each CDR3 is given with its conserved first and last residue. Fields, in order: D gene, clone size, J gene, V gene, CDR3 protein, CDR3 DNA. The D gene is left open where the match is weak. A row's size may be missing; if present it is once, few, many or a size class.

- | - | TRBJ2-7 | TRBV10-2 | CASSETHEQYF | TGCGCCAGCAGTGAGACCCACGAGCAGTACTTC
- | - | TRBJ1-2 | TRBV6-5 | CASSYGQGGSYGYTF | TGTGCCAGCAGTTACGGCCAGGGAGGTTCCTATGGCTACACCTTC
- | - | TRBJ2-5 | TRBV6-5 | CASSPPGGWAETQYF | TGTGCCAGCAGTCCGCCCGGGGGATGGGCAGAGACCCAGTACTTC
- | - | TRBJ2-3 | TRBV7-9 | CASSPTAPDTQYF | TGTGCCAGCAGCCCTACGGCCCCAGATACGCAGTATTTT
- | once | TRBJ1-4 | TRBV6-5 | CASSYSGGLSEKLFF | TGTGCCAGCAGTTACTCGGGGGGCTTGAGTGAAAAACTGTTTTTT
TRBD1 | - | TRBJ1-1 | TRBV19 | CASSLGQVNTEAFF | TGTGCCAGTAGCCTGGGACAGGTGAACACTGAAGCTTTCTTT
- | - | TRBJ1-5 | TRBV7-8 | CASSLVRGNQPQHF | TGTGCCAGCAGCTTAGTCAGGGGAAATCAGCCCCAGCATTTT
- | once | TRBJ2-3 | TRBV5-1 | CASSPPLAPGTDTQYF | TGCGCCAGCAGCCCCCCCCTAGCGCCTGGCACAGATACGCAGTATTTT
- | - | TRBJ1-1 | TRBV7-2 | CASSLERGTEAFF | TGTGCCAGCAGCTTAGAGCGGGGGACTGAAGCTTTCTTT
TRBD1 | - | TRBJ2-5 | TRBV28 | CASSSDRTNQETQYF | TGTGCCAGCAGTTCGGACAGGACGAACCAAGAGACCCAGTACTTC
- | - | TRBJ1-1 | TRBV9 | CASSVGGTTGRRPEAFF | TGTGCCAGCAGCGTAGGGGGCACGACAGGACGGAGGCCTGAAGCTTTCTTT
- | - | TRBJ1-6 | TRBV6-5 | CASSSRFSPLHF | TGTGCCAGCAGTTCCAGGTTTTCACCCCTCCACTTT
- | - | TRBJ1-5 | TRBV7-9 | CASSFSNQPQHF | TGTGCCAGCAGCTTTTCCAATCAGCCCCAGCATTTT
- | - | TRBJ1-5 | TRBV27 | CASSLLSNQPQHF | TGTGCCAGCAGTTTACTTAGCAATCAGCCCCAGCATTTT
- | - | TRBJ1-2 | TRBV14 | CASSQWAGTNYGYTF | TGTGCCAGCAGCCAATGGGCAGGCACTAACTATGGCTACACCTTC
- | - | TRBJ1-1 | TRBV7-5 | CARSLTHTTYGAEAFF | TGTGCCAGAAGCTTAACTCATACAACTTACGGCGCTGAAGCTTTCTTT
- | - | TRBJ2-7 | TRBV5-4 | CASSLWAGANYEQYF | TGTGCCAGCAGCTTGTGGGCAGGGGCGAACTACGAGCAGTACTTC
- | - | TRBJ1-3 | TRBV9 | CASTGAGKNTIYF | TGTGCCAGCACCGGGGCAGGGAAAAACACCATATATTTT
- | - | TRBJ1-2 | TRBV2 | CAILIRTPNYGYTF | TGTGCCATCCTGATCCGGACGCCGAACTATGGCTACACCTTC
- | - | TRBJ1-2 | TRBV3-1/TRBV3-2 | CASSPPLKGGVYGYTF | TGTGCCAGCAGCCCCCCATTGAAAGGTGGAGTCTATGGCTACACCTTC
- | - | TRBJ2-7 | TRBV6-5 | CASSIQRYYEQYF | TGTGCCAGCAGCATCCAGAGATACTACGAGCAGTACTTC
- | - | TRBJ1-4 | TRBV28 | CASSLIKGLRPRGWKLFF | TGTGCCAGCAGTTTAATCAAAGGACTTAGGCCCCGAGGTTGGAAACTGTTTTTT
- | - | TRBJ2-3 | TRBV3-1/TRBV3-2 | CASSQSRTAGGTDTQYF | TGTGCCAGCAGCCAAAGTCGGACCGCCGGGGGCACAGATACGCAGTATTTT
- | - | TRBJ2-7 | TRBV7-9 | CASSLVWQGGNEQYF | TGTGCCAGCAGCTTAGTCTGGCAGGGGGGAAACGAGCAGTACTTC
TRBD1 | once | TRBJ1-1 | TRBV10-3 | CAISEWGTGDTEAFF | TGTGCCATCAGTGAGTGGGGTACAGGGGACACTGAAGCTTTCTTT
- | - | TRBJ1-6 | TRBV25-1 | CASSEPGQDLWDSPLHF | TGTGCCAGCAGTGAACCCGGCCAGGATCTTTGGGATTCACCCCTCCACTTT
- | - | TRBJ1-4 | TRBV29-1 | CSVEPTWGATNEKLFF | TGCAGCGTTGAGCCAACTTGGGGGGCAACTAATGAAAAACTGTTTTTT
TRBD2 | - | TRBJ2-5 | TRBV2 | CASRLAGRSKQETQYF | TGTGCCAGCAGGCTAGCGGGGCGTTCGAAGCAAGAGACCCAGTACTTC
TRBD1 | - | TRBJ1-2 | TRBV28 | CAITRDSFISYGYTF | TGTGCCATCACCCGGGACAGCTTTATCTCCTATGGCTACACCTTC
- | - | TRBJ1-6 | TRBV9 | CASSVGGTSYNSPLHF | TGTGCCAGCAGCGTGGGCGGAACCTCCTATAATTCACCCCTCCACTTT
TRBD1 | - | TRBJ2-7 | TRBV5-1 | CASSPTSTGSGEQYF | TGCGCCAGCAGCCCCACGTCGACAGGGTCGGGAGAGCAGTACTTC
- | - | TRBJ1-6 | TRBV4-2 | CASSQDFGSPLHF | TGTGCCAGCAGCCAAGATTTCGGGTCACCCCTCCACTTT
TRBD2 | - | TRBJ2-3 | TRBV9 | CASSRRGGPDTQYF | TGTGCCAGCAGCCGGCGGGGGGGGCCAGATACGCAGTATTTT
- | - | TRBJ1-1 | TRBV11-2 | CASSFGVEEAFF | TGTGCCAGCAGCTTCGGGGTGGAGGAAGCTTTCTTT
- | - | TRBJ2-7 | TRBV6-5 | CASSNRGSYEQYF | TGTGCCAGCAGTAACAGAGGCTCCTACGAGCAGTACTTC
TRBD2 | - | TRBJ2-1 | TRBV19 | CASSIGTSNNEQFF | TGTGCCAGTAGCATCGGGACTAGCAACAATGAGCAGTTCTTC
TRBD1 | few | TRBJ2-1 | TRBV25-1 | CASSERTGVFNEQFF | TGTGCCAGCAGTGAACGGACAGGGGTATTCAATGAGCAGTTCTTC
- | - | TRBJ1-1 | TRBV28 | CASSLVQGTRTEAFF | TGTGCCAGCAGTTTAGTGCAGGGGACGAGGACTGAAGCTTTCTTT
- | - | TRBJ1-1 | TRBV28 | CASSLGGGAYTEAFF | TGTGCCAGCAGTTTAGGGGGGGGCGCGTACACTGAAGCTTTCTTT
- | - | TRBJ2-7 | TRBV5-5 | CASSLGRVYEQYF | TGTGCCAGCAGCTTGGGTCGGGTTTACGAGCAGTACTTC
- | once | TRBJ1-1 | TRBV2 | CASRGNTEAFF | TGTGCCAGCAGAGGGAACACTGAAGCTTTCTTT
- | - | TRBJ1-2 | TRBV25-1 | CASSEWPRGTGYTF | TGTGCCAGCAGTGAATGGCCCAGGGGAACTGGCTACACCTTC
TRBD1 | - | TRBJ1-1 | TRBV11-2 | CASSSQGAGMNTEAFF | TGTGCCAGCAGCTCCCAGGGGGCCGGGATGAACACTGAAGCTTTCTTT
TRBD2 | once | TRBJ2-1 | TRBV10-3 | CAIRDGLAGAVNEQFF | TGTGCCATCAGAGATGGGCTAGCGGGAGCAGTCAATGAGCAGTTCTTC
- | - | TRBJ1-2 | TRBV5-8 | CASSLGGSSYGYTF | TGTGCCAGCAGCTTGGGGGGAAGTTCCTATGGCTACACCTTC
- | - | TRBJ2-7 | TRBV4-2 | CASSLHRLTYEQYF | TGTGCCAGCAGCTTACACAGGCTTACCTACGAGCAGTACTTC
- | once | TRBJ1-1 | TRBV7-2 | CASSKPTVPAFF | TGTGCCAGCTCAAAACCGACGGTTCCAGCTTTCTTT
- | - | TRBJ1-3 | TRBV16 | CASSQSPQGYGNTIYF | TGTGCCAGCAGCCAATCACCCCAGGGGTATGGAAACACCATATATTTT
- | - | TRBJ1-2 | TRBV4-1 | CASSQEDTPNYGYTF | TGCGCCAGCAGCCAAGAAGATACTCCTAACTATGGCTACACCTTC
- | - | TRBJ1-2 | TRBV6-2/TRBV6-3 | CASSRQPHYGYTF | TGTGCCAGCAGTCGACAGCCCCACTATGGCTACACCTTC
- | - | TRBJ2-5 | TRBV15 | CATSRVGGFSWETQYF | TGTGCCACCAGCAGAGTAGGAGGGTTCTCGTGGGAGACCCAGTACTTC
- | - | TRBJ2-2 | TRBV2 | CASRPVGAGGELFF | TGTGCCAGCAGGCCAGTGGGGGCAGGCGGGGAGCTGTTTTTT
TRBD1 | once | TRBJ1-2 | TRBV29-1 | CSVAPADRGDYGYTF | TGCAGCGTTGCTCCGGCGGACAGGGGCGACTATGGCTACACCTTC